This T cell receptor (beta chain) was recorded in a study of cytomegalovirus exposure and HLA in healthy donors. In the PCR, 60 Vbeta and 13 Jbeta primers were used. Sequencing used immunoSEQ multiplex PCR; TCRdb keeps in-frame clones, though not all of them. The repertoire has about 160,000 clones, 75% of them found once; the top ten carry about 2.7%. Sequences were obtained from PBMCs. The TCR was taken from a woman in her fifties or sixties in good health and CMV-seropositive.

The CDR3: CASSPLTGLGSPLHF. Here the CDR3 DNA reads TGTGCCAGCAGCCCCTTGACAGGTTTAGGTTCACCCCTCCACTTT. This chain connects TRBV5-5 to TRBJ1-6, with D maybe TRBD1 (6 bases). Germline V gene sequence: CDR1 SGHKS, CDR2 YYEKEE (reference sequence). CDR3 length: 15 residues. Trimming stripped 4 bases from V and 9 bases from J, with 17 bases between.